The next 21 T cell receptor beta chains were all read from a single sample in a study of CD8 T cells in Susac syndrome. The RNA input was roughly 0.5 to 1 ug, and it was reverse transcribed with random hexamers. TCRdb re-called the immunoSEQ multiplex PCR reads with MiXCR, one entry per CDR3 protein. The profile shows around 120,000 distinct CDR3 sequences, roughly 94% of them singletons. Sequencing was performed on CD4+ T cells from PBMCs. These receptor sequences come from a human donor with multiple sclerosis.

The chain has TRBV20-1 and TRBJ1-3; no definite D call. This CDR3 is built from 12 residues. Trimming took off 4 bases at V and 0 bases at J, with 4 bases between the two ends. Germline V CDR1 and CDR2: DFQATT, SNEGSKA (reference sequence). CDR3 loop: CSAMSSGNTIYF. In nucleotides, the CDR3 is TGCAGTGCTATGAGCTCTGGAAACACCATATATTTT.

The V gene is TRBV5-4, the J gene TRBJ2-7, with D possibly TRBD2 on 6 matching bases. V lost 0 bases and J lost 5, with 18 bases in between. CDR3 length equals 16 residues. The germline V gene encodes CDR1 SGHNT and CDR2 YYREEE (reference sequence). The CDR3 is CASSLAGGGVADEQYF. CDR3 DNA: TGTGCCAGCAGCTTGGCCGGTGGCGGGGTGGCGGACGAGCAGTACTTC.

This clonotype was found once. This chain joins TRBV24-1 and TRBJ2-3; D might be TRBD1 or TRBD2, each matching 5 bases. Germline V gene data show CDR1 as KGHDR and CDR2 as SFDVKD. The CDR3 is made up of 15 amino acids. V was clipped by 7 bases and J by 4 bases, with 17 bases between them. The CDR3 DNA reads TGTGCCACCAGCCACCGGGACGGACAAGCAGATACGCAGTATTTT. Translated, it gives CATSHRDGQADTQYF.

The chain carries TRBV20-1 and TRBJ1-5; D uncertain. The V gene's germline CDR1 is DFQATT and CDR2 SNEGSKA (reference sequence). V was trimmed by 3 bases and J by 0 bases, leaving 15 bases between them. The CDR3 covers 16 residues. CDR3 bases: TGCAGTGCTAGTGGTGGAGGCGCCTATAGCAATCAGCCCCAGCATTTT. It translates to CSASGGGAYSNQPQHF.

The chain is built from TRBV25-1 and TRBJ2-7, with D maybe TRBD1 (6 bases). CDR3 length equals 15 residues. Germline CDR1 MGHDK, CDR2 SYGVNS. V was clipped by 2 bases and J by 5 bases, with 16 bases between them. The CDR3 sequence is CASSEPFPQGHEQYF. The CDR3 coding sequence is TGTGCCAGCAGTGAACCGTTTCCACAGGGCCACGAGCAGTACTTC.

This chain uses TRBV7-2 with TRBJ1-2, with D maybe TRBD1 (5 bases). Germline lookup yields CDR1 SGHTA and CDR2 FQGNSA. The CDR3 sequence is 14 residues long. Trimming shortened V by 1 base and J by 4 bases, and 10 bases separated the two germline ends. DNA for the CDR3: TGTGCCAGCAGCTTAGTGGGGGATCTCTATGGCTACACCTTC. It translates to CASSLVGDLYGYTF.

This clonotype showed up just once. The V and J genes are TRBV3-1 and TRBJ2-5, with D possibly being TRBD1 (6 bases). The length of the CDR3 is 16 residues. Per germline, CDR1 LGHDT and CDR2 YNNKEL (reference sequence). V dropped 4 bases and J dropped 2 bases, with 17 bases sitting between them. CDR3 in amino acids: CASSPRRRDTQETQYF. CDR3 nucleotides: TGTGCCAGCAGCCCTAGAAGACGGGACACGCAAGAGACCCAGTACTTC.

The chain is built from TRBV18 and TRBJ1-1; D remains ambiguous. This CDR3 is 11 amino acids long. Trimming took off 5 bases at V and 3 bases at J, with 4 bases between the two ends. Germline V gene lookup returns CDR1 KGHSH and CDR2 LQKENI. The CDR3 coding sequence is TGTGCCAGCTCAGGGGACACTGAAGCTTTCTTT. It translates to CASSGDTEAFF.

CDR3 sequence reads: CASSPGTKYGYTF. As DNA, the CDR3 is TGTGCCAGCAGTCCCGGGACGAAATATGGCTACACCTTC. This sequence joins TRBV12-3 or TRBV12-4 and TRBJ1-2; tentative D call: TRBD1 (5 bases). The CDR3 sequence is 13 residues long. V gave up 5 bases and J gave up 5 bases, with 12 bases separating them.

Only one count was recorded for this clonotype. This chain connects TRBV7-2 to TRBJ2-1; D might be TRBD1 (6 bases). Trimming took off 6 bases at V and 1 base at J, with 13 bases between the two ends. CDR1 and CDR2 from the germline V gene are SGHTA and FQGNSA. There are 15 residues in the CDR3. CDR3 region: CASRTGSRSYNEQFF. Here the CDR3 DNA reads TGTGCCAGCAGGACAGGTAGTAGGTCCTACAATGAGCAGTTCTTC. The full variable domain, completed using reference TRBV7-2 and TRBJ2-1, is GAGVSQSPSNKVTEKGKDVELRCDPISGHTALYWYRQSLGQGLEFLIYFQGNSAPDKSGLPSDRFSAERTGGSVSTLTIQRTQQEDSAVYLCASRTGSRSYNEQFFGPGTRLTVL.

DNA for the CDR3: TGTGCCAGCAGCCAAGTTCCAGCCAGCAATCAGCCCCAGCATTTT. Protein: CASSQVPASNQPQHF. This chain joins TRBV3-1 and TRBJ1-5; D remains ambiguous. Germline V lookup: CDR1 LGHDT, CDR2 YNNKEL (reference sequence). CDR3 length: 15 residues. The germline V and J ends were trimmed by 1 base and 1 base, with 8 bases remaining between them.

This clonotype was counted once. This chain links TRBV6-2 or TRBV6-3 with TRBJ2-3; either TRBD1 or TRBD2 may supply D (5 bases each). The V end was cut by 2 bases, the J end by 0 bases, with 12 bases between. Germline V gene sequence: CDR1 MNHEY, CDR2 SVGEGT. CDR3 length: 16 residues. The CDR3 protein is CASSYPIRGSTDTQYF. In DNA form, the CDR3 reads TGTGCCAGCAGTTACCCCATCCGGGGCAGCACAGATACGCAGTATTTT.

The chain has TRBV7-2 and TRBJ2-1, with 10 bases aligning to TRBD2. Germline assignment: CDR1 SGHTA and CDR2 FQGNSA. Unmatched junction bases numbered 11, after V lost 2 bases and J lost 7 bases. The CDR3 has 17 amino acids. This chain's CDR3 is CASSLNRGAGGRNEQFF. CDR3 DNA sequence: TGTGCCAGCAGCTTAAACCGAGGAGCGGGAGGGCGGAATGAGCAGTTCTTC.

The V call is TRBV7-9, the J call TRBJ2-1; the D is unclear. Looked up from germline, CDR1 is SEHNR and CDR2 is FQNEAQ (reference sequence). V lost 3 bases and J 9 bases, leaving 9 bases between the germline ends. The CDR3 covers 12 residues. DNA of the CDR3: TGTGCCAGCAGCTTGGAGTGGGTTGAGCAGTTCTTC. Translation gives CASSLEWVEQFF.

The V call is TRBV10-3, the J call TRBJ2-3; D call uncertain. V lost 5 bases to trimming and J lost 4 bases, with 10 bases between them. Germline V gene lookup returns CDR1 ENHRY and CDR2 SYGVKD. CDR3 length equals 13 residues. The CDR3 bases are TGTGCCATCAGTCAAAGTGCCGCAGATACGCAGTATTTT. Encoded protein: CAISQSAADTQYF.

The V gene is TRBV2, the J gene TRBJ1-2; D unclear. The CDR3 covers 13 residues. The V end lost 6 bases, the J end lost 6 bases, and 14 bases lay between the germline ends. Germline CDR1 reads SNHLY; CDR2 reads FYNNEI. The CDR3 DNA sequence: TGTGCCAGCAGCGACGAGTTGCGGGATGGCTACACCTTC. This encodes CASSDELRDGYTF.

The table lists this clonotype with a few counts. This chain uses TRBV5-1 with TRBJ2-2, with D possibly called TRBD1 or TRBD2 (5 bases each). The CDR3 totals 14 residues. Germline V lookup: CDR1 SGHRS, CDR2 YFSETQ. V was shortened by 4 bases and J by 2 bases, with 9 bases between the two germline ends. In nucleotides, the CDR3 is TGCGCCAGCAGCCAGGGACCAAACACCGGGGAGCTGTTTTTT. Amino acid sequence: CASSQGPNTGELFF.

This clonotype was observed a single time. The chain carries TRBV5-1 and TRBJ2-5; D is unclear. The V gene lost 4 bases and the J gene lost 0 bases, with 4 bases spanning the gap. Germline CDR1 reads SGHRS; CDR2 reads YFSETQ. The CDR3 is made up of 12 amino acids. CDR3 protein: CASSEDQETQYF. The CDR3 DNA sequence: TGCGCCAGCAGCGAGGACCAAGAGACCCAGTACTTC.

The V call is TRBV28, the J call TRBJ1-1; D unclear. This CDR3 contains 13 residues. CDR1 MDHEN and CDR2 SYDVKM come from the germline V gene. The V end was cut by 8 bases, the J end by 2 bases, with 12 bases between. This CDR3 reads CASRNSYNTEAFF. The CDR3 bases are TGTGCCAGCCGCAACAGCTATAACACTGAAGCTTTCTTT. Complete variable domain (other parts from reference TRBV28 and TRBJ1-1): DVKVTQSSRYLVKRTGEKVFLECVQDMDHENMFWYRQDPGLGLRLIYFSYDVKMKEKGDIPEGYSVSREKKERFSLILESASTNQTSMYLCASRNSYNTEAFFGQGTRLTVV.

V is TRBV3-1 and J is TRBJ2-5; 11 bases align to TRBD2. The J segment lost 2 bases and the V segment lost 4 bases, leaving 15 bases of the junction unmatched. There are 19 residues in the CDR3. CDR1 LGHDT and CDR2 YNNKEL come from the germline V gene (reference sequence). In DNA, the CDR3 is TGTGCCAGCAGCCCCTTCCTTCTTAGCGGGGGGGCTGGGCAAGAGACCCAGTACTTC. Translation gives CASSPFLLSGGAGQETQYF.

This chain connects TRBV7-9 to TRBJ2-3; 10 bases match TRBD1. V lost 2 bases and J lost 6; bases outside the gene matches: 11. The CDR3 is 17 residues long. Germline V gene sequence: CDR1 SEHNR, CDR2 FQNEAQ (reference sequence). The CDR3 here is CASSLTGTGVSYDTQYF. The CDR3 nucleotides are TGTGCCAGCAGCTTAACCGGGACAGGGGTGTCCTACGATACGCAGTATTTT.